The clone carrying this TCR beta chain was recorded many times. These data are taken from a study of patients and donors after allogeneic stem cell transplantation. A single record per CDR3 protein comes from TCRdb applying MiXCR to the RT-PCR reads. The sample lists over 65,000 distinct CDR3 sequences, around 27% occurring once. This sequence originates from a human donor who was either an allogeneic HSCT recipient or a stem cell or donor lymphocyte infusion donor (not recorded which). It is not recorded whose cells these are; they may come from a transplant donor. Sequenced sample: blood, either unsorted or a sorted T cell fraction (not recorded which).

This chain's CDR3 is CASSYSGQVNSPLHF. The CDR3 DNA sequence: TGTGCCAGCAGTTACTCGGGACAGGTTAATTCACCCCTCCACTTT. The chain uses TRBV6-5 and TRBJ1-6, with TRBD1 identical over 8 bases. With 0 bases clipped from V and 6 bases from J, the junction kept 1 base outside the gene matches. This CDR3 is 15 amino acids long. Germline loops: CDR1 MNHEY, CDR2 SVGAGI.